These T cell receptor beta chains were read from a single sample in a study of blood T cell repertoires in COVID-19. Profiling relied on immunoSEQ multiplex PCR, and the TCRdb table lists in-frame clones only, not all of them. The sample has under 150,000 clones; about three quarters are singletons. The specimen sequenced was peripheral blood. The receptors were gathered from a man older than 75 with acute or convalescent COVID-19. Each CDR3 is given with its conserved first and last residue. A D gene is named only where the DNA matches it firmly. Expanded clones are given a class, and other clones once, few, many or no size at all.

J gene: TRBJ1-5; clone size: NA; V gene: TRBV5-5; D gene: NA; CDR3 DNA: TGTGCCAGCAGCACCGGACTCAATAGCAATCAGCCCCAGCATTTT; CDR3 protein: CASSTGLNSNQPQHF
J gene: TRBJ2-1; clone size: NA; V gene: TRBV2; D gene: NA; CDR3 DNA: TGTGCCAGCAGTGGGAGGCATGAGCAGTTCTTC; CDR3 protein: CASSGRHEQFF
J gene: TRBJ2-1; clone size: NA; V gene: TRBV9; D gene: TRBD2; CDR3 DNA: TGTGCCAGCAGCCCCCGGACTAGCGGGGGGGGGCAGTTCTTC; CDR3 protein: CASSPRTSGGGQFF
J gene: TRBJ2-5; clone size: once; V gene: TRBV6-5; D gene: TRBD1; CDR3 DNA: TGTGCCAGCAGGAGGGACAGAGGAGAGACCCAGTACTTC; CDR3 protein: CASRRDRGETQYF
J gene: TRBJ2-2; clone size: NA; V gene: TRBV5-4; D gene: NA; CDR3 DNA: TGTGCCAGCAGCCGACTGGGACAGAACACCGGGGAGCTGTTTTTT; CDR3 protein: CASSRLGQNTGELFF
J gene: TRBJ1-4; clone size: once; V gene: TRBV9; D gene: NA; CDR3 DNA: TGTGCCAGCAGCGTAGGCACCGGGAGAGAAAAACTGTTTTTT; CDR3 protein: CASSVGTGREKLFF
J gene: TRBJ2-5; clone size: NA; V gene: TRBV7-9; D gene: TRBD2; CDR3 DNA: TGTGCCAGCAGCTTCGGGACTAGCGATGGGACCCAGTACTTC; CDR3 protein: CASSFGTSDGTQYF
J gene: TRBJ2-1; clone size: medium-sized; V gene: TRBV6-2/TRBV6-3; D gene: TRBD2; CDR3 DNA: TGTGCCAGCAGTTACTTGGCAGAGGCTAGCGGGGGCTCCTACAATGAGCAGTTCTTC; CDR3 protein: CASSYLAEASGGSYNEQFF
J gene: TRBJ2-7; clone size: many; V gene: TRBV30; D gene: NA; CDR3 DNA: TGTGCCTGGACGGAGGGAGGAGGGAACGAGCAGTACTTC; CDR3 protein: CAWTEGGGNEQYF
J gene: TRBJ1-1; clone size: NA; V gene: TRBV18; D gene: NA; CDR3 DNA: TGTGCCAGCTCACCACCGGACGGGCGGGGTACTGAAGCTTTCTTT; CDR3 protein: CASSPPDGRGTEAFF
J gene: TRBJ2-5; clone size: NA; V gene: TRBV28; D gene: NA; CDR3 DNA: TGTGCCAGCAGTACTAGCTTGGAGACCCAGTACTTC; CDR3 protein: CASSTSLETQYF
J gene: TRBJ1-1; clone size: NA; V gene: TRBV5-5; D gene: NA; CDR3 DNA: TGTGCCAGCAGCTTGGGGGACAAGAACACTGAAGCTTTCTTT; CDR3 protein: CASSLGDKNTEAFF
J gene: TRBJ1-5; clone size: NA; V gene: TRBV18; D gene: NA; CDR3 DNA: TGTGCCAGCTCACAATATAGCAATCAGCCCCAGCATTTT; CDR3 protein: CASSQYSNQPQHF
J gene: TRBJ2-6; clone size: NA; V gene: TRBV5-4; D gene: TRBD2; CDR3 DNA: TGTGCCAGCAGCTTGGGACTAGCGGGGGAACTATCTGGGGCCAACGTCCTGACTTTC; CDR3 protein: CASSLGLAGELSGANVLTF
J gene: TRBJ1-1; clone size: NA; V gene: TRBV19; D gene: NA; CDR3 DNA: TGTGCCAGTAGTCTTCTGACAGGAAAATCACCGTTGGGCACTGAAGCTTTCTTT; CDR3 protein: CASSLLTGKSPLGTEAFF
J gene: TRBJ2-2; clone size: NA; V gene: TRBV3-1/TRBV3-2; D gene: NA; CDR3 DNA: TGTGCCAGCAGTCGACGGACTGTAGCGAACACCGGGGAGCTGTTTTTT; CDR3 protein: CASSRRTVANTGELFF
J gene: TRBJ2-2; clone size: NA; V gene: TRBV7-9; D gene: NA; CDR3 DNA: TGTGCCAGCAGTTGGGCCCTCCGAGACACCGGGGAGCTGTTTTTT; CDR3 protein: CASSWALRDTGELFF
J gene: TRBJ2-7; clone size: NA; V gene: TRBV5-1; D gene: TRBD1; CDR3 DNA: TGCGCCAGCAGCTTGACCGGGACAGGGGCCTACGAGCAGTACTTC; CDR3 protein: CASSLTGTGAYEQYF
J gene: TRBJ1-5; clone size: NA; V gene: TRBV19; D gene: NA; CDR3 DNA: TGTGCCAGTAGTACCCTCGGGACTCTTAGCAATCAGCCCCAGCATTTT; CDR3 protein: CASSTLGTLSNQPQHF
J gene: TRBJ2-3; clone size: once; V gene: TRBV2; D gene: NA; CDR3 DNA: TGTGCCAGCAGACCCCTGGCTAGCACAGATACGCAGTATTTT; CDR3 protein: CASRPLASTDTQYF
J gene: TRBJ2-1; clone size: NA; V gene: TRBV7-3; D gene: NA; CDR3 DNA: TGTGCCAGCAGCTCCCGAGCCACGATTGATGAGCAGTTCTTC; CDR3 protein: CASSSRATIDEQFF
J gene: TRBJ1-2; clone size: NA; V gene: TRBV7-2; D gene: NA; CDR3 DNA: TGTGCCAGCAGCTTAGATGCGAATGGCTACACCTTC; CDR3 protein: CASSLDANGYTF
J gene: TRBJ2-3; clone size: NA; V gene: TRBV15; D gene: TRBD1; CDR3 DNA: TGTGCCACCAGCCTCCGGGACAGAGCCACAGATACGCAGTATTTT; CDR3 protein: CATSLRDRATDTQYF
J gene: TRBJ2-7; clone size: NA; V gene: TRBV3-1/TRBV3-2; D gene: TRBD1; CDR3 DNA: TGTGCCAGCAGCCCATGGGACAGTCCCCCCTACGAGCAGTACTTC; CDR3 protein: CASSPWDSPPYEQYF
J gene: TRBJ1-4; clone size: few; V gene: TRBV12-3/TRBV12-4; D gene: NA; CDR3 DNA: TGTGCCAGCAGTTTTGCGGAAAATGAAAAACTGTTTTTT; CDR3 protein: CASSFAENEKLFF
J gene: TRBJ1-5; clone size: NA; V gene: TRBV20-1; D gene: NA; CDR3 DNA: TGCAGTGCTAGTAGCGAAAGGACAGCTTATAGCAATCAGCCCCAGCATTTT; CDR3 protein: CSASSERTAYSNQPQHF
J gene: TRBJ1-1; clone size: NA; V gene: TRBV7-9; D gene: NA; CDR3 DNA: TGTGCCAGCAGCTTAGCTGTTATGAACACTGAAGCTTTCTTT; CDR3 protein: CASSLAVMNTEAFF
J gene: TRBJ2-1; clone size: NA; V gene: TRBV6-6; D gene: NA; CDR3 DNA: TGTGCCAGCAGCAGAAGCGGGTCCAGCTCCTACAATGAGCAGTTCTTC; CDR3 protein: CASSRSGSSSYNEQFF
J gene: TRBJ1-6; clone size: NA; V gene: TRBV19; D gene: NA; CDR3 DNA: TGTGCCAGTATAGGACAGAATAATTCACCCCTCCACTTT; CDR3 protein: CASIGQNNSPLHF
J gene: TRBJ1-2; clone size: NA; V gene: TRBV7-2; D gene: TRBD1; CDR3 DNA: TGTGCCAGCAGCCCCCAGGACAGGGGAGGCTACACCTTC; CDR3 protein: CASSPQDRGGYTF
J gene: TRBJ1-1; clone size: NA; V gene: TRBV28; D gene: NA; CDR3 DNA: TGTGCCAGCAGTTCCCCTTCGGACAGTCCGGGATTCACTGAAGCTTTCTTT; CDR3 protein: CASSSPSDSPGFTEAFF
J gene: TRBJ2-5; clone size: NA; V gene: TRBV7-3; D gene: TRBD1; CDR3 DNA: TGTGCCAGCAGCTTAGCCGGGACAGGGGGAGAGACCCAGTACTTC; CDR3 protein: CASSLAGTGGETQYF
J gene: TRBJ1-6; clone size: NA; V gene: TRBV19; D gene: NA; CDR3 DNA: TGTGCCAGCAGGGCGAGCTCCTATAATTCACCCCTCCACTTT; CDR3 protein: CASRASSYNSPLHF
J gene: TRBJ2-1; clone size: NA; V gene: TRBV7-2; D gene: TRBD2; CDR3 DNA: TGTGCCAGCAGACTCACGGGGGGAAATGAGCAGTTCTTC; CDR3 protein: CASRLTGGNEQFF
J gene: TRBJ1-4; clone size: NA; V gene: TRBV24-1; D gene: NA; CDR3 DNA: TGTGCCACCAGTGACGGACTTAATGAAAAACTGTTTTTT; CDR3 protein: CATSDGLNEKLFF
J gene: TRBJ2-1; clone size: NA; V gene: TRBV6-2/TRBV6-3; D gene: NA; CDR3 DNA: TGTGCCAGCAGTTACTCTACAGGGGGAGGGAACAATGAGCAGTTCTTC; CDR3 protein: CASSYSTGGGNNEQFF
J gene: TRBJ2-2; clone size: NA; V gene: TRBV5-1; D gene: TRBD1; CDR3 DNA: TGCGCCAGCAGCCCAGGGACAGGATCCAACACCGGGGAGCTGTTTTTT; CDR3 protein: CASSPGTGSNTGELFF
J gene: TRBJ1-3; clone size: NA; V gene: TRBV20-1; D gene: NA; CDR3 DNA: TGCAGTGTCCCCATTGGAAACACCATATATTTT; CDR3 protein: CSVPIGNTIYF
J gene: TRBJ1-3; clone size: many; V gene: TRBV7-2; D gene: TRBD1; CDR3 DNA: TGTGCCAGCAGCCTAGTGACAGGGCTTCCAGGAAACACCATATATTTT; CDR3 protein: CASSLVTGLPGNTIYF
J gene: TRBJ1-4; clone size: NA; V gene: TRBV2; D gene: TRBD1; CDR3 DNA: TGTGCCAGCACCCAGGGGGCAACTAATGAAAAACTGTTTTTT; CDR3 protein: CASTQGATNEKLFF
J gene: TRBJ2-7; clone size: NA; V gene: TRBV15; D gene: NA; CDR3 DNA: TGTGCCACCAGCAGCGCATCACTCGGTCGATACGAGCAGTACTTC; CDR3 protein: CATSSASLGRYEQYF
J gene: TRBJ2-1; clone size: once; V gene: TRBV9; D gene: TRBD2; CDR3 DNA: TGTGCCAGCAGCCCCCTTGGCGGGGGGGCCTACAATGAGCAGTTCTTC; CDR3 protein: CASSPLGGGAYNEQFF
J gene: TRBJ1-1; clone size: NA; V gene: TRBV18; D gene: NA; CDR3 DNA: TGTGCCAGCTCACCACAGGGGCACACTGAAGCTTTCTTT; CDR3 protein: CASSPQGHTEAFF
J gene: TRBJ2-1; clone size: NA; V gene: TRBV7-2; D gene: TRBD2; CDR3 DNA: TGTGCCAGCAGCCCCCGCGGGGGGCTAGGCGAGCAGTTCTTC; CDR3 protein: CASSPRGGLGEQFF
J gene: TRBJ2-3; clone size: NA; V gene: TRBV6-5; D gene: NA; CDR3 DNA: TGTGCCAGCACCCCCCCAGGGGTCGCAGATACGCAGTATTTT; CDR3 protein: CASTPPGVADTQYF
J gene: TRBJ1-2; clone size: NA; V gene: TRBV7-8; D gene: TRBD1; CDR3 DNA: TGTGCCAGCAGCCTAATACAGGGGGCTAATGGCTACACCTTC; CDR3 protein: CASSLIQGANGYTF
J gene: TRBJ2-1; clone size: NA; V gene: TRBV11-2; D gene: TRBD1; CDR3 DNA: TGTGCCAGCAGCCAGAGACAGGGGGCGTCCTACAATGAGCAGTTCTTC; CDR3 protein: CASSQRQGASYNEQFF
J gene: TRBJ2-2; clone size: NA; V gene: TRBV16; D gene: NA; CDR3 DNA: TGTGCCAGCACCCGGGGCGGGGAGCTGTTTTTT; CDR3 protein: CASTRGGELFF
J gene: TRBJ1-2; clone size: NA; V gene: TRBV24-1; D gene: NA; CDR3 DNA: TGTGCCACCAGTGACCCTGTAGGGGACAACCATGGCTACACCTTC; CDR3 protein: CATSDPVGDNHGYTF
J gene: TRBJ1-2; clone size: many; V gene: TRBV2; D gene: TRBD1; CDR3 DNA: TGTGCCAGCAGTGAACAAGGGGGCGCTGACTATGGCTACACCTTC; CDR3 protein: CASSEQGGADYGYTF
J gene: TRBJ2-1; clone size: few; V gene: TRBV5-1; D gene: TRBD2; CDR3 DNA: TGCGCCAGCAGCGCAAGCGGGGGCTTAATCAATGAGCAGTTCTTC; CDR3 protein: CASSASGGLINEQFF
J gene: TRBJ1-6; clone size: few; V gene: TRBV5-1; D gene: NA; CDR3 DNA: TGCGCCAGCAGCTGGGCAGGGAAAAATAATTCACCCCTCCACTTT; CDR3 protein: CASSWAGKNNSPLHF
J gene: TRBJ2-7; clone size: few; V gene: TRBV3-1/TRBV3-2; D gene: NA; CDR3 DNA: TGTGCCAGCAGCCTTAGAACAGGGTGCGAGCAGTACTTC; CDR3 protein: CASSLRTGCEQYF